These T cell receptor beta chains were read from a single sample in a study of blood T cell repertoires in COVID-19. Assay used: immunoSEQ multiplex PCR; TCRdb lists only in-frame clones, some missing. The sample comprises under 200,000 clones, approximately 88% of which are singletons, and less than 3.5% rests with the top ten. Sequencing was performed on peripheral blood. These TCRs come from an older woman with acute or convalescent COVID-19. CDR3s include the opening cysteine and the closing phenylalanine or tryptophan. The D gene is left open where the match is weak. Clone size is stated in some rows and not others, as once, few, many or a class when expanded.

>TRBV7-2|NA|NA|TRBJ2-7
CASSLNGPSSYEQYF
TGTGCCAGCAGCTTAAATGGGCCAAGCTCCTACGAGCAGTACTTC
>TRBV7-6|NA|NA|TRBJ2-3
CASSSQQQIGTDTQYF
TGTGCCAGCAGCTCACAGCAGCAAATCGGCACAGATACGCAGTATTTT
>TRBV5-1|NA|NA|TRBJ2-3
CASTPPGEDTQYF
TGCGCCAGCACCCCCCCGGGGGAAGATACGCAGTATTTT
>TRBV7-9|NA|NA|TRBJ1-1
CASQGQPAVPEAFF
TGTGCCAGCCAGGGGCAGCCCGCGGTGCCTGAAGCTTTCTTT
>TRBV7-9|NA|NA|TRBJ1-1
CASSLGGSTEAFF
TGTGCCAGCAGCTTAGGCGGGAGCACTGAAGCTTTCTTT
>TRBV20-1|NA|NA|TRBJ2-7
CSARAGYLYF
TGCAGTGCTAGAGCAGGGTACCTTTACTTC
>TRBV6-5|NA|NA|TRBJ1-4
CASSSGGAGSEKLFF
TGTGCCAGCAGTTCAGGAGGGGCCGGATCAGAAAAACTGTTTTTT
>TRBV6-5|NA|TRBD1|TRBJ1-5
CASRRDRGGNQPQHF
TGTGCCAGCAGAAGGGACAGGGGAGGCAATCAGCCCCAGCATTTT
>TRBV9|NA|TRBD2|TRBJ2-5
CASSVGVSGRETQYF
TGTGCCAGCAGCGTAGGAGTAAGCGGGAGAGAGACCCAGTACTTC
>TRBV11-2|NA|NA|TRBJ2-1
CASSLTLINEQFF
TGTGCCAGCAGCTTAACTTTGATCAATGAGCAGTTCTTC
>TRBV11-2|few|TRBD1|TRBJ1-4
CASSGQGMPNEKLFF
TGTGCCAGCAGCGGACAGGGGATGCCTAATGAAAAACTGTTTTTT
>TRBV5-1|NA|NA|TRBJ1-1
CASSLVGPNTEAFF
TGCGCCAGCAGCTTAGTGGGGCCCAACACTGAAGCTTTCTTT
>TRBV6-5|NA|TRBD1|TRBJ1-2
CASSFTGVGRDYGYTF
TGTGCCAGCAGTTTTACAGGGGTGGGACGAGACTATGGCTACACCTTC
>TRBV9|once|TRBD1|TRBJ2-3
CASSVEETGGADTQYF
TGTGCCAGCAGCGTAGAGGAGACAGGGGGTGCAGATACGCAGTATTTT
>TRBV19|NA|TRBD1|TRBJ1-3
CASKTGGVNTIYF
TGTGCCAGTAAGACAGGGGGAGTAAACACCATATATTTT
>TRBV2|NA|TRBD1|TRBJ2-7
CASRTAGGASYEQYF
TGTGCCAGCAGGACTGCAGGGGGCGCGTCCTACGAGCAGTACTTC
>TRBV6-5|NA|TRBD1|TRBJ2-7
CASRTGQGDSYEQYF
TGTGCCAGCAGGACGGGACAGGGTGACTCCTACGAGCAGTACTTC
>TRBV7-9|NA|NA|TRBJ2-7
CASSIIGAEQYF
TGTGCCAGCAGCATAATTGGGGCCGAGCAGTACTTC
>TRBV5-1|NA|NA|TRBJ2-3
CASSYTAQGFYTTDTQYF
TGCGCCAGCAGCTATACGGCACAGGGATTCTATACCACAGATACGCAGTATTTT
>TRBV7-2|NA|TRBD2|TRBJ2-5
CASSSQRGSVETQYF
TGTGCCAGCAGCTCTCAGCGGGGGTCCGTTGAGACCCAGTACTTC
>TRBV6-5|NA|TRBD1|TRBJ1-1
CASRNSGTGNTEAFF
TGTGCCAGCAGAAATTCCGGGACAGGGAACACTGAAGCTTTCTTT
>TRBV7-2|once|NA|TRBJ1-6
CASSPWRNSPLHF
TGTGCCAGCAGCCCCTGGAGGAATTCACCCCTCCACTTT
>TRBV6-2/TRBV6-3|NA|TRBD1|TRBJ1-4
CASSYRDRFGKLFF
TGTGCCAGCAGTTACCGGGACAGGTTCGGAAAACTGTTTTTT
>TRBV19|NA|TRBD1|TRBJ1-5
CASSVGQVNQPQHF
TGTGCCAGTAGTGTCGGACAGGTCAATCAGCCCCAGCATTTT
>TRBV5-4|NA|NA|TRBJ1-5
CATLGRGEDSDQPQHF
TGTGCCACCCTGGGGAGGGGGGAGGATAGTGATCAGCCCCAGCATTTT
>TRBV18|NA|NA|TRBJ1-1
CASSPLRQPNTEAFF
TGTGCCAGCTCACCACTCCGACAACCGAACACTGAAGCTTTCTTT
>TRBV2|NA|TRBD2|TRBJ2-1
CASSAQRGGSYNEQFF
TGTGCCAGCAGTGCTCAGCGGGGGGGCTCCTACAATGAGCAGTTCTTC
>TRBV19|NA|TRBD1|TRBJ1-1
CASSPRTYRGGADTEAFF
TGTGCCAGTAGTCCACGGACCTACAGGGGGGGCGCGGACACTGAAGCTTTCTTT
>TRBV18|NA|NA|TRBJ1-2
CASSPTGNYGYTF
TGTGCCAGCTCACCGACAGGAAACTATGGCTACACCTTC
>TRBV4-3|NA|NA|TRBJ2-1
CASSPGLYYNEQFF
TGCGCCAGCAGCCCCGGACTATACTACAATGAGCAGTTCTTC
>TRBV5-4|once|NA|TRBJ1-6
CASSWGLAGSYNSPLHF
TGTGCCAGCAGCTGGGGGCTCGCGGGCTCCTATAATTCACCCCTCCACTTT
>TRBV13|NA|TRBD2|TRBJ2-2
CASSQLAGGPGELFF
TGTGCCAGCAGCCAACTAGCGGGGGGCCCCGGGGAGCTGTTTTTT
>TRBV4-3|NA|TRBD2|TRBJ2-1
CASSQRLAGVSRGLFSEQFF
TGCGCCAGCAGCCAACGTCTAGCGGGGGTCTCGAGAGGACTATTCAGTGAGCAGTTCTTC
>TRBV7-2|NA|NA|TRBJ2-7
CASSLDPFRGYEQYF
TGTGCCAGCAGCTTAGATCCCTTCAGGGGCTACGAGCAGTACTTC
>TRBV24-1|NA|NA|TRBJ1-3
CATRPPEGNTIYF
TGTGCCACCAGACCACCGGAGGGAAACACCATATATTTT